By its share, the clone carrying this TCR beta chain is medium-sized. Its specificity is unknown. This sample is part of a study of spatial heterogeneity in lung cancer. Study background: Raw reads contained each unique TCR and UMI combination more than ten times on average. General study findings and limits: Mutation tallies in tumors tracked expanded intratumoral alpha and beta TCR counts. Ubiquitous and regional expanded TCR counts correlated with ubiquitous and regional nonsynonymous mutations, respectively.

CDR3 size: 11 residues. Trimming took 7 bases from V and 8 from J; bases not matched to a gene: 1. Germline CDR1 KGHDR, CDR2 SFDVKD. TCRdb ran MiXCR on the 5' RACE reads and lists one entry per CDR3 protein. The sample lists several thousand distinct CDR3 sequences, approximately 1.2% occurring once. The time point was: sample taken at primary tumor resection. The donors comprised roughly 71 untreated early-stage non-small cell lung cancer patients. Researchers sequenced whole RNA taken from tumor, nontumor lung or frozen PBMC without sorting. The TCR was taken from a male donor with early-stage non-small cell lung cancer. The chain uses TRBV24-1 and TRBJ1-1; 9 nucleotides match TRBD1. Sample: lung tumor tissue, taken at surgery. The CDR3 spells CATRQGAEAFF. The CDR3 DNA reads TGTGCCACCAGACAGGGGGCAGAAGCTTTCTTT.